This T cell receptor (beta chain) originates from a study of blood T cell repertoires in COVID-19 (dated by TCRdb to 2018 to 2021). For context, the study as a whole: The collaborator samples originated in the United States, Italy and Spain and spanned the acute and convalescent phases of COVID-19. The prospective study material was composed of cDNA or gDNA derived from T cells, B-cell-depleted T cells, or PBMCs. Where HLA class I and class II types were available, the types were taken from metadata supplied by the sample provider, not from assay-based typing. The samples were drawn from two sources: the first 160 participants of the ongoing ImmuneRACE study, and fewer than 1,500 subjects contributed by 6 global collaborators. The dataset comprised deeply sampled blood TCRbeta repertoires from subjects exposed to, actively infected with, or recovered from COVID-19. The sample metadata nearly always contained a de-identified subject ID, COVID-19 status, age in years and sex. A freely available public database, intended as a resource for researchers studying the immune response to SARS-CoV-2, is where the repertoires were released.

Findings and caveats that apply to the study as a whole: The quantity of clinical and demographic metadata differed by source and by participant and was supplied without curation.

Collaborating institutions collected whole blood in K2EDTA tubes following their own protocols. For TCRbeta analysis, collaborator samples were shipped as frozen whole blood, as isolated PBMCs, or as DNA extracted from either sample type. As to this clone: Its antigen is currently not known. Base qualities are missing; no much larger clone stands one base away.

CDR1 and CDR2 were assigned from the germline V gene as SGHNT and YENEEA. Spanning cysteine to phenylalanine, the CDR3 consists of 16 amino acids. Left in the record is the CDR3 DNA by itself, 48 bases read in frame from the first base. V is cut by 4 bases and J by 3 bases, and the space between the germline ends is 18 bases. TCRbeta CDR3 regions were amplified from genomic DNA using the immunoSEQ Assay, a bias-controlled multiplex PCR. The original methods were these. The number of nucleated cells in each sample was estimated by amplification of reference gene primers within the assay. Sequence reads were collapsed and filtered to measure the absolute abundance of every unique TCRbeta CDR3 rearrangement. For each sample, productive Simpson clonality was calculated by taking the square root of Simpson's diversity index across productive rearrangements. TCRdb re-hosts the immuneACCESS table, in-frame sequences only. Its copies lack some clones; in the studies checked, an unresolved V gene accounts for under half of them, and the cause for the rest is not known. Clonal size and the V and J genes are those of that table, whereas D and trimming came from the DNA. This sample has approximately 74,000 clones in its table, and around four fifths of those were observed once. More than 2% of the sample is held by the ten biggest clonotypes.

Recombination connected TRBV11-3 to TRBJ1-2, with an unclear D gene assignment. Sequencing was performed on peripheral blood. The sequence derives from a man older than 75 with active or convalescent COVID-19. The DNA sequence follows: TGTGCCAGCAGCTCCCGTCAATTTTCAGTGGACTATGGCTACACCTTC. This translates into CASSSRQFSVDYGYTF.